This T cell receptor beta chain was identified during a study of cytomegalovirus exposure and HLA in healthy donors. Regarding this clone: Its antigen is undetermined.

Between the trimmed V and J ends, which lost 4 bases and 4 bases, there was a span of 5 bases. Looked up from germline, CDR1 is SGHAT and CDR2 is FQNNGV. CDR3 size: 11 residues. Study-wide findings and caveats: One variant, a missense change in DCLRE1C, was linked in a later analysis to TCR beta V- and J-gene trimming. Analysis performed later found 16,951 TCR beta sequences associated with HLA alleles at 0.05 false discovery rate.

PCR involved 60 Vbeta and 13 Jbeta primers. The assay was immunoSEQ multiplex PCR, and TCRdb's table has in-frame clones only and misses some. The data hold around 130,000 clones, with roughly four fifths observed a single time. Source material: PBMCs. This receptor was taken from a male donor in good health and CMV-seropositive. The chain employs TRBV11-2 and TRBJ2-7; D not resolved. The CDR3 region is CASSSYYEQYF. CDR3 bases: TGTGCCAGCAGCTCTTATTACGAGCAGTACTTC.